This TCR beta chain was captured in a study of cytomegalovirus exposure and HLA in healthy donors. Study-level points and caveats: There were some public TCRs occurring in many donors, but most TCR sequences were rare.

The protocol was immunoSEQ multiplex PCR, while the TCRdb copy is restricted to in-frame clones and leaves out a portion. Here the sample spans more than 75,000 clones, 93% being singletons. The CDR3 spans 13 residues. The germline CDR1 and CDR2 sequences are SGHRS and YFSETQ. Trimming removed 0 bases at V and 5 bases at J, with 5 bases between. Concerning this clone itself: What it recognizes is unknown.

Sequencing was carried out using PBMCs. This chain links TRBV5-1 with TRBJ1-4; D not certain. This sequence originates from a man aged 18 to 29 in good health and CMV-seronegative. The DNA of the CDR3 is TGCGCCAGCAGCTTGGCCCAAAATGAAAAACTGTTTTTT. Protein sequence: CASSLAQNEKLFF.